This TCR beta chain appears in the sequencing data of a study of cytomegalovirus exposure and HLA in healthy donors. As for the study in general: Earlier sequencing of around 190 million T cells yielded roughly 120 million unique TCR beta sequences.

Findings of the study overall: HLA allele associations emerged for about 16,000 TCR beta sequences in a later analysis, at 0.05 false discovery rate. There were fewer than 200 TCR beta chains listed as cytomegalovirus-associated.

A multiplex PCR was run with 60 Vbeta primers and 13 Jbeta primers. Produced via immunoSEQ multiplex PCR; TCRdb's table is partial and in-frame only. The sample carries tens of thousands of clones, 70% to 85% recorded once. Concerning this clone: Its antigen is still unknown.

This TCR derives from a woman aged 40 to 50 in good health and CMV-seronegative. Sequenced: PBMCs.

The CDR3 reads CASSASVVLTQYF. The CDR3, as DNA: TGTGCCAGCAGTGCCTCTGTGGTACTCACGCAGTATTTT. J is TRBJ2-3 and V is TRBV2; unclear D gene. V was shortened by 4 bases and J by 9 bases, with 14 bases between the two germline ends. From germline, CDR1 is SNHLY and CDR2 FYNNEI. The CDR3 runs 13 residues.